This TCR beta chain was recovered during a study of memory CD4+ T cells and cytomegalovirus serostatus. The sort gate was single viable CD3+CD4+CD8-CD45RO+ cells for memory CD4+ T cells. Repertoires were generated with immunoSEQ multiplex PCR, while TCRdb's copy carries only in-frame clones and drops some. The table shows tens of thousands of clones, with more than 70% occurring only once. CDR1 and CDR2 from the germline V gene are SNHLY and FYNNEI. The CDR3 is made up of 16 amino acids. V lost 8 bases to trimming and J lost 0 bases; unmatched junction nucleotides: 9. The receptor was derived from an adult in good health and CMV-seronegative. What was sequenced was memory CD4+ T cells from blood. The chain combines TRBV2 with TRBJ2-4; TRBD2 aligns across 8 bases. The CDR3 sequence: CASQMRGLVAKNIQYF. CDR3 nucleotide sequence: TGTGCCAGCCAGATGCGGGGACTAGTAGCCAAAAACATTCAGTACTTC. Based on the CDR3 plus reference TRBV2 and TRBJ2-4, the full variable domain is EPEVTQTPSHQVTQMGQEVILRCVPISNHLYFYWYRQILGQKVEFLVSFYNNEISEKSEIFDDQFSVERPDGSNFTLKIRSTKLEDSAMYFCASQMRGLVAKNIQYFGAGTRLSVL.